The T cell receptor beta chain under discussion was sequenced for a study of blood T cell repertoires in COVID-19. Study overall: PBMCs, B-cell-depleted T cells, or T cells provided the cDNA or gDNA that made up the material.

Germline trimming cut 0 bases from V and 0 bases from J; bases unmatched to any gene: 10. CDR3 length: 18 residues. Germline loops: CDR1 SGHVS, CDR2 FNYEAQ. Repertoires were generated with immunoSEQ multiplex PCR, while TCRdb's copy carries only in-frame clones and drops some. The sample has 250,000 to 350,000 clones, approximately 84% seen once. Sample: peripheral blood. The TCR sequence derives from a human donor with COVID-19, enrolled during active disease. The donor label of this sample is uncertain. This chain joins TRBV7-6 and TRBJ1-1; 7 positions agree with TRBD1. CDR3 protein: CASSLARQGDPMNTEAFF. CDR3 in DNA: TGTGCCAGCAGCTTAGCCCGACAGGGAGATCCCATGAACACTGAAGCTTTCTTT.